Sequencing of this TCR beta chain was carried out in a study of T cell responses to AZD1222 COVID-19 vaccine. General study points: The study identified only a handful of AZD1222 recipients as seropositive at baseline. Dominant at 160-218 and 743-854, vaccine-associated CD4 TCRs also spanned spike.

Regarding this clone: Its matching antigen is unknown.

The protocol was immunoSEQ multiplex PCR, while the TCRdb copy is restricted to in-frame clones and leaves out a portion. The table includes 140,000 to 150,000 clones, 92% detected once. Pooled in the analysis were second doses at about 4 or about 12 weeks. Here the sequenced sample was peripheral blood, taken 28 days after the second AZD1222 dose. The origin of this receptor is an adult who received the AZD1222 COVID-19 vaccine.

The CDR3, as DNA: TGTGCCAGCAGTGAACTAGCGGGAGGTCCTGCCTACAATGAGCAGTTCTTC. Its protein product is CASSELAGGPAYNEQFF. The chain combines TRBV6-1 with TRBJ2-1, with 11 bases lining up with TRBD2. The CDR3 sequence is 17 residues long. V shed 2 bases, J shed 2 bases, and the junction held 5 bases outside the gene matches. Germline values: CDR1 MNHNS, CDR2 SASEGT.